This TCR beta chain was retrieved from a study of PD-1 blockade in mismatch repair-deficient tumors. General study results and limits: Rapid post-treatment expansion, then contraction, generally preceding radiologic response, marked tumor-resident clones.

Here immunoSEQ multiplex PCR was the method, and the copy in TCRdb shows in-frame clones only, minus some. This table holds 120,000 or so clones, 86% found once. TCR sequencing covered a few patients who responded to pembrolizumab. Between the trimmed V and J ends, which lost 4 bases and 5 bases, there was a span of 7 bases. The CDR3 extends over 12 amino acids. Germline V gene sequence: CDR1 SNHLY, CDR2 FYNNEI. A remark on this clone: Its antigen is unknown.

Source: peripheral blood, taken 44 weeks after starting pembrolizumab. This chain joins TRBV2 and TRBJ2-3; no clear D. The clonotype comes from an adult with mismatch repair-deficient cancer. The CDR3 DNA follows: TGTGCCAGCAGTGTAGGCGTAGATACGCAGTATTTT. Protein sequence: CASSVGVDTQYF.